A single T cell receptor (beta chain) is shown here with its context. The data originate from a study of blood T cell repertoires in COVID-19. Germline V gene data show CDR1 as GTSNPN and CDR2 as SVGIG (reference sequence). The CDR3 is 13 amino acids. The V end was cut by 8 bases, the J end by 0 bases, with 14 bases between. Generated by immunoSEQ multiplex PCR, the TCRdb table keeps only in-frame clones and is missing some. The table includes just over 95,000 clones, more than 75% detected once. The TCR was taken from a man aged 80 or over with acute or convalescent COVID-19. The chain combines TRBV30 with TRBJ2-7, with a weak D call TRBD1 (5 bases). Sequenced material: peripheral blood. CDR3 nucleotide sequence: TGTGCCGGCAATAGGGGTAGCTCCTACGAGCAGTACTTC. Its protein is CAGNRGSSYEQYF.